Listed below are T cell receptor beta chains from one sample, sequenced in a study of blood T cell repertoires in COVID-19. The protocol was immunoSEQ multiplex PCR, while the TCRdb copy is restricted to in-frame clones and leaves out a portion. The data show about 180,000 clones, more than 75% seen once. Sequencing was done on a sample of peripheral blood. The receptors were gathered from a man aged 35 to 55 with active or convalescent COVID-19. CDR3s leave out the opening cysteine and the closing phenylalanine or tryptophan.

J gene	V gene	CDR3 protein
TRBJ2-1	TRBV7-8	ASSLGLAGRSEQF
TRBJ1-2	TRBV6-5	ASSNGVSNYGYT
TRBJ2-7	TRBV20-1	SASSREDEQY
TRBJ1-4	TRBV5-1	ASSPQGSREKLF
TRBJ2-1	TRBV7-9	ASSSSRGGPYNEQF
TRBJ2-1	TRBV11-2	ASRLTGVYEQF
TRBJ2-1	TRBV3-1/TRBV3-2	ASSQGASGGVYNEQF
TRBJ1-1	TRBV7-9	ASIAGKNTEAF
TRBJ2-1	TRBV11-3	ASSLDGTGSHEQF
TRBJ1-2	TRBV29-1	SVNRDSYT
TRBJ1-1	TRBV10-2	ASSARGLAVGAF
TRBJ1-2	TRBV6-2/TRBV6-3	ASSSPGQPGGYT
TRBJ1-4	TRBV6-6	ASNTGPNEKLF
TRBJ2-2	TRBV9	ASSVVDSFWGGELF
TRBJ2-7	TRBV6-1	ASSEPSGGAEQY
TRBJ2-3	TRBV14	ASSLGLAGRADTQY
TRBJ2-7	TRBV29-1	SASGGSYEQY
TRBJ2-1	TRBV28	ASNMDSSYNEQF
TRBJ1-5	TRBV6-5	ASSRGTSNQPQH
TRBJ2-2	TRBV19	ASSTRDTNTGELF
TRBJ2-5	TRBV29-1	SVAGPQETQY
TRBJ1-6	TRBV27	ASSLKTGGLNSPLH
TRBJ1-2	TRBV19	ASVSGQYERGYGYT
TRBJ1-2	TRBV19	ASTAGQANYGYT
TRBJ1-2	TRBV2	ASSEYANPHGYT
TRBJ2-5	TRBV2	ASSEGGGSYQETQY
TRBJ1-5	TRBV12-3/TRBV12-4	ASSFEVNQPQH
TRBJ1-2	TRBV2	ASSDPARRGNYGYT
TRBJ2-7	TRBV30	AWISGGPLYEQY
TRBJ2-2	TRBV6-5	ASSYLRGELF
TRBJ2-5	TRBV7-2	ASSPGETQY
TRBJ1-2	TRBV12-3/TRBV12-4	ASSLRRLDGYT
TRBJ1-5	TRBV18	ASSPRVGADNQPQH
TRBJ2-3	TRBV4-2	ASSQEGTSRAADTQY
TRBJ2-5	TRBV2	ASRASGRQETQY
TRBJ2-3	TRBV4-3	ASSKEFQGGVDTQY
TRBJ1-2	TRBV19	ASSATRYGYT
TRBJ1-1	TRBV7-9	ASEASGMNTEAF
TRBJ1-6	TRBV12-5	ASGLVTPISPYSPLH
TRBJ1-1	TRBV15	ATSRAGGEAF
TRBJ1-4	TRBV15	ATSRELTGTGTNEKLF
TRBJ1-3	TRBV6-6	ASEFQGIPGNTIY
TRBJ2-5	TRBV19	ASSMGRDFQETQY
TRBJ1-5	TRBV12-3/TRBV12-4	ASSWTVNQPQH
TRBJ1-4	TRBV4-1	ASSQDFVGQTATNEKLF
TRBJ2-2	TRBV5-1	ASSLAQHTGELF
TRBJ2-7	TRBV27	ASSPSGIYEQY
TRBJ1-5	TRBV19	ASSKQGEGNQPQH
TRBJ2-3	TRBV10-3	AISEDREFADTQY